Sequencing of this T cell receptor beta chain was carried out in a study of cytomegalovirus exposure and HLA in healthy donors (dated by TCRdb to 2016 to 2017). Turning to the overall study: An earlier analysis of some 600 of the donors reported around 280 Gb of sequence data and approximately 120 million unique TCR beta sequences obtained from about 170 million T cells. Because of strong linkage in the cohort, four or five DR-DQ haplotypes were treated as single units for association and clustering. In addition to the first cohort of 650 to 750 subjects, a separate validation cohort of around 110 different subjects was used. In a later analysis, previously published TCR beta repertoires from 550 to 750 donors were re-analyzed and high-resolution HLA genotyping was added so that TCR occurrence patterns could be studied. Donor age, sex, ethnicity and CMV serostatus were collected together with the repertoire data. Typing coverage differed by locus: A, B, C, DRB1 and DQB1 were typed in about 629-640 donors, DQA1 in about 560, DPA1 in 606, and DPB1 in 472. The study used immunosequencing to profile the T cell repertoires of approximately 640 subjects and linked those repertoires to cytomegalovirus serostatus. A later genetic analysis used genome-wide SNP genotypes for 398 of the 666 donors, treating that subset as a discovery cohort. In an earlier analysis of 587 of the donors, high-throughput TCR beta sequencing was used to judge whether each TCR beta V gene segment behaved as functional or pseudogenic. On average, roughly 250,000 unique TCR beta nucleotide sequences were sequenced per donor among about 400 genotyped donors of the cohort, with around 19% of those sequences being non-productive. Every repertoire in the discovery cohort had been generated on one and the same sequencing platform. Class I and class II HLA loci were covered by the typing at four-digit resolution. Rather than drawing on any new phenotypic data, the later analysis identified candidate immune exposures from TCR beta sequences and the way those sequences occurred across donors. About 300 gigabases of sequencing data and 70 million to 100 million unique TCR sequences were included in an early release covering over 600 HLA-typed donors. High-throughput TCR immunosequencing, statistical association of individual TCRs with disease status, and machine learning were combined to predict cytomegalovirus infection status. The study was designed to test whether signatures of past pathogen exposure could be identified by cataloging public T cell receptors. Among the roughly 430 genotyped donors, around 81% belonged to the genetic ancestry cluster associated with self-reported Caucasian donors. Points the paper makes about the study in general: Correlated functional status among segregating V segments might be attributable to linkage disequilibrium, but an unknown experimental factor could not be ruled out. Immune exposure information for the cohort was limited to CMV serostatus. Because some donors lacked HLA typing at each locus, the association tests relied only on the typed subset. In vitro tests confirmed that a few of the cytomegalovirus-associated TCR beta chains recognize cytomegalovirus antigens. V-gene and J-gene trimming of TCR beta chains was associated with a missense DCLRE1C variant in a later genetic analysis, and the association was replicated in an independent cohort. In a later analysis, the rate of TCR association differed among HLA loci, with DRB1 alleles having the most associated TCRs and HLA-C alleles having the fewest. Some IMGT-functional V segments, including TRBV6-2 and TRBV6-3, could not be told apart with the 87-base-pair reads, so those segments were excluded. Across donors, most TCR sequences were observed very rarely, whereas some public TCRs were present in many individuals. In a later genetic analysis, fewer N-insertions in productive TCRs were reported among donors in an Asian-associated ancestry cluster than the roughly 710-donor mean. The earlier analysis of almost 600 of the donors excluded some 15 rarely observed V segments, including chromosome 9 orphons, because counts were too low. In a later analysis, HLA-associated TCR beta chains were found to be more clonally expanded and to have lower generation probabilities than equally common non-associated chains. When HLA alleles, especially DR and DQ, strongly co-occurred, attributing TCR associations to individual alleles was difficult. The authors suggested that the approach could potentially be extended to other disease states and immunological phenotypes. At a false discovery rate of 0.05, a later analysis linked 16,951 TCR beta sequences to specific HLA alleles. The sequencing pipeline was judged likely to have produced a cluster of highly shared sequence variants as a technical artifact. A later analysis reported that several top co-occurrence clusters appeared linked to parvovirus B19, influenza, CMV and Epstein-Barr virus. Presence/absence analyses assumed roughly uniform sequencing depth across donors, an assumption that may not hold. A total of fewer than 200 TCR beta chains were listed by the study as associated with cytomegalovirus. A further reported finding was that TCR beta sequences accurately predicted the HLA-A and HLA-B alleles for most subjects in the first cohort. In both the original and validation cohorts, the classifier was reported to diagnose cytomegalovirus status with high specificity and sensitivity. Broadly in line with IMGT annotations, most TCR beta V segments showed up in productive rearrangements about 87% or about 30% of the time in an earlier analysis of several hundred of the donors. Most CMV-associated TCR beta chains appeared to be HLA-restricted in a later analysis, and the HLA associations seemed to be driven largely by CMV exposure. Only TCR beta chains were sequenced in this cohort, and the absence of alpha or paired-chain data limited detectable features.

About this clone itself: There is no known antigen for this receptor. No much larger clonotype is one base removed from it; base qualities were not supplied.

The cohort was made up of 666 healthy bone marrow donors. At the time of sampling, all cohort members were nominally healthy, though unrecorded immune exposures were likely present. The donor tested CMV seronegative, placing the donor among the 352 seronegative members of the cohort. A peripheral blood sample was collected from each donor, and TCR beta sequencing was performed on peripheral blood mononuclear cells. The Qiagen DNeasy Blood Extraction Kit was used to extract genomic DNA from the blood cell samples. The CDR3 measures 15 amino acids from cysteine to phenylalanine. The only DNA kept is the CDR3, 45 bases in frame from the first base. CDR1 and CDR2 (MNHNY, SVGAGI) derive from the germline V gene (reference sequence). V gives up 5 bases and J gives up 0 bases, and the segment between their germline ends measures 8 bases. The method was the immunoSEQ multiplex PCR assay. The multiplex PCR relied on a mix of 60 forward primers for TCR Vbeta segments and 13 reverse primers for TCR Jbeta segments. The CDR3 region of rearranged TCR beta genes was amplified from genomic DNA with a multiplex PCR assay. The amplified TCR beta libraries were sequenced on the Illumina HiSeq System as 87-base-pair reads. In the original analysis: Across the 666 repertoires, a later analysis counted some 80 million unique TCR beta chains, some 11 million of which were shared by at least two donors. To remove PCR and sequencing errors, raw reads were error-corrected and collapsed into unique sequences using a nearest-neighbor algorithm that merged closely related sequences. V, D and J gene segments were assigned by aligning CDR3 sequences to IMGT reference sequences. For a sequence to be retained, a match of at least six nucleotides to both a V gene segment and a J gene segment was required. Rearrangements were called productive when the CDR3 lacked stop codons and stayed in frame with V and J; all others were non-productive. CDR3 was defined by IMGT convention, running from the second conserved V-encoded cysteine to the conserved J-encoded phenylalanine. The earlier analysis of 500 to 600 of the donors excluded sequences that lacked an unambiguous match to a single V gene segment. An earlier analysis of 550 to 650 of the donors classified V segments as functional when productive rearrangements were above 56.7% and as segregating when the standard deviation between donors was above 5%. A statistical classification framework was developed to diagnose cytomegalovirus status using the catalog of TCR beta chain sequences. V and J gene assignment, in a later analysis, came from comparing TCR nucleotide sequences with IMGT/GENE-DB human TR gene sequences. A later analysis assigned CDR3 sequences and most-parsimonious VDJ recombination scenarios with the TCRdist pipeline. In a later analysis, each TCR beta chain was defined by its CDR3 amino acid sequence together with its V-gene family, and reads without a unique V-gene family were excluded. As a way to deal with suspected cross-contamination and a sequencing artifact, a later analysis dropped roughly 620 nucleotide sequences that were highly shared and had low generation probability. In a later analysis, a clonal expansion index was calculated for each public chain from normalized within-repertoire ranks of inferred template counts. Generation probabilities in a later analysis came from a VDJ recombination model fitted to out-of-frame rearrangements, and those results were checked against IGoR. A later analysis scored TCR-TCR, TCR-HLA and TCR-CMV co-occurrence with hypergeometric tests, applying a repertoire-size bias correction to TCR pairs. False discovery rates were estimated in a later analysis by permuting HLA or CMV assignments 20 times. A later analysis grouped co-occurring TCRs with DBSCAN, adding TCRdist sequence similarity when clustering within HLA-allele-positive subsets. For co-occurrence clustering, repertoires with fewer than 30,000 or more than 120,000 public chains were excluded, along with five or six repertoires with anomalous nucleotide sharing. What TCRdb holds here is the immuneACCESS table cut down to in-frame rearrangements. Part of the clones is not present; checked against another copy, under half of the missing clones reflect an unresolved V gene, and the others are unexplained. The D gene and trimming were derived from the DNA, and the V and J assignments and clone size from that table. In this sample the table shows around 190,000 clones, about 82% of which occur a single time. Clones ranked in the top ten supply about 2.2% of the sample.

Recombination joined TRBV6-6 with TRBJ2-6; D gene: possibly TRBD1, on 5 matching bases. The sequencing input was PBMCs. The clonotype comes from a woman aged 50 to 65 in good health and CMV-seronegative. At the DNA level, the sequence is TGTGCCAGCAGTATCACAGGCTCTGGGGCCAACGTCCTGACTTTC. This sequence encodes CASSITGSGANVLTF.